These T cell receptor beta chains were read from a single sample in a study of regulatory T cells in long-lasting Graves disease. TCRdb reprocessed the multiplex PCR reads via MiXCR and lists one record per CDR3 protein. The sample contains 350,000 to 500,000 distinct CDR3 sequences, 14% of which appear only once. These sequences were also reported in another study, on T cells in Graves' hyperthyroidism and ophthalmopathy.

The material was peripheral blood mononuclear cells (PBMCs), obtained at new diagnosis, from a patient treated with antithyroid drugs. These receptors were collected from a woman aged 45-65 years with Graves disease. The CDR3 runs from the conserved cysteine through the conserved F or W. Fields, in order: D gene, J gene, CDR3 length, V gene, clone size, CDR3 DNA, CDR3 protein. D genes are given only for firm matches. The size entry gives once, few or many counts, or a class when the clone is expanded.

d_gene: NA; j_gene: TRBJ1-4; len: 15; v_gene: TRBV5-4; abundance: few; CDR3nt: TGTGCCAGCAGCCCCGGGGGGACACACAATGAAAAACTGTTTTTT; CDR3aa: CASSPGGTHNEKLFF
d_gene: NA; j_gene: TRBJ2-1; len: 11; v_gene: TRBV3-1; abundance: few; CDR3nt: TGTGCCAGCAGGGAAAGTCGTGAGCAGTTCTTC; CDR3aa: CASRESREQFF
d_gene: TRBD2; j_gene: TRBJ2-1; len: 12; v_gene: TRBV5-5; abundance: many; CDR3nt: TGTGCCAGCAGCTCAGGACTAGCGGAGCAGTTCTTC; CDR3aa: CASSSGLAEQFF
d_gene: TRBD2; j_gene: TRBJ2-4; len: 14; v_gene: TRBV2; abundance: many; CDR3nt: TGTGCCAGCAGTGGGACTAGCGGGAGAGGCATTCAGTACTTC; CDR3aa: CASSGTSGRGIQYF
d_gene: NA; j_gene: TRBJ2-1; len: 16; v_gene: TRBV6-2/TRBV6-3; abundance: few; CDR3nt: TGTGCCAGCAGTTACTCCGGCCCAATGGGGGTTAATGAGCAGTTCTTC; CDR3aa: CASSYSGPMGVNEQFF
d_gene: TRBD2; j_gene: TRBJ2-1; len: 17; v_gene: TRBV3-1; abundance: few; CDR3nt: TGTGCCAGCAGCCTTGGACTAGCGAAGAGCTCCTACAATGAGCAGTTCTTC; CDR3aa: CASSLGLAKSSYNEQFF
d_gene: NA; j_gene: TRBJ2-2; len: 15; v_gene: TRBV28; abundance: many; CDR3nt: TGTGCCAGCAGCCCACAGGGTTATGACGCCGGGGAGCTGTTTTTT; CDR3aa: CASSPQGYDAGELFF
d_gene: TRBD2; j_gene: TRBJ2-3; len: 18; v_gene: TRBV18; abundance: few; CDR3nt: TGTGCCAGCTCATCCTATACTCGGACTAGCGAGACCACAGATACGCAGTATTTT; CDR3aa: CASSSYTRTSETTDTQYF
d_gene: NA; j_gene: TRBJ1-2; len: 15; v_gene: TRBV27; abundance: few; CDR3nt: TGTGCCAGCAGTTTATCGTCTGTGACTAACTATGGCTACACCTTC; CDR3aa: CASSLSSVTNYGYTF
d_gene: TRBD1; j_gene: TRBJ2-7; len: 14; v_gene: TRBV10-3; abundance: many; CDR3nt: TGTGCCATCAGTGGACAGGGGTCCTCCTACGAGCAGTACTTC; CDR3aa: CAISGQGSSYEQYF